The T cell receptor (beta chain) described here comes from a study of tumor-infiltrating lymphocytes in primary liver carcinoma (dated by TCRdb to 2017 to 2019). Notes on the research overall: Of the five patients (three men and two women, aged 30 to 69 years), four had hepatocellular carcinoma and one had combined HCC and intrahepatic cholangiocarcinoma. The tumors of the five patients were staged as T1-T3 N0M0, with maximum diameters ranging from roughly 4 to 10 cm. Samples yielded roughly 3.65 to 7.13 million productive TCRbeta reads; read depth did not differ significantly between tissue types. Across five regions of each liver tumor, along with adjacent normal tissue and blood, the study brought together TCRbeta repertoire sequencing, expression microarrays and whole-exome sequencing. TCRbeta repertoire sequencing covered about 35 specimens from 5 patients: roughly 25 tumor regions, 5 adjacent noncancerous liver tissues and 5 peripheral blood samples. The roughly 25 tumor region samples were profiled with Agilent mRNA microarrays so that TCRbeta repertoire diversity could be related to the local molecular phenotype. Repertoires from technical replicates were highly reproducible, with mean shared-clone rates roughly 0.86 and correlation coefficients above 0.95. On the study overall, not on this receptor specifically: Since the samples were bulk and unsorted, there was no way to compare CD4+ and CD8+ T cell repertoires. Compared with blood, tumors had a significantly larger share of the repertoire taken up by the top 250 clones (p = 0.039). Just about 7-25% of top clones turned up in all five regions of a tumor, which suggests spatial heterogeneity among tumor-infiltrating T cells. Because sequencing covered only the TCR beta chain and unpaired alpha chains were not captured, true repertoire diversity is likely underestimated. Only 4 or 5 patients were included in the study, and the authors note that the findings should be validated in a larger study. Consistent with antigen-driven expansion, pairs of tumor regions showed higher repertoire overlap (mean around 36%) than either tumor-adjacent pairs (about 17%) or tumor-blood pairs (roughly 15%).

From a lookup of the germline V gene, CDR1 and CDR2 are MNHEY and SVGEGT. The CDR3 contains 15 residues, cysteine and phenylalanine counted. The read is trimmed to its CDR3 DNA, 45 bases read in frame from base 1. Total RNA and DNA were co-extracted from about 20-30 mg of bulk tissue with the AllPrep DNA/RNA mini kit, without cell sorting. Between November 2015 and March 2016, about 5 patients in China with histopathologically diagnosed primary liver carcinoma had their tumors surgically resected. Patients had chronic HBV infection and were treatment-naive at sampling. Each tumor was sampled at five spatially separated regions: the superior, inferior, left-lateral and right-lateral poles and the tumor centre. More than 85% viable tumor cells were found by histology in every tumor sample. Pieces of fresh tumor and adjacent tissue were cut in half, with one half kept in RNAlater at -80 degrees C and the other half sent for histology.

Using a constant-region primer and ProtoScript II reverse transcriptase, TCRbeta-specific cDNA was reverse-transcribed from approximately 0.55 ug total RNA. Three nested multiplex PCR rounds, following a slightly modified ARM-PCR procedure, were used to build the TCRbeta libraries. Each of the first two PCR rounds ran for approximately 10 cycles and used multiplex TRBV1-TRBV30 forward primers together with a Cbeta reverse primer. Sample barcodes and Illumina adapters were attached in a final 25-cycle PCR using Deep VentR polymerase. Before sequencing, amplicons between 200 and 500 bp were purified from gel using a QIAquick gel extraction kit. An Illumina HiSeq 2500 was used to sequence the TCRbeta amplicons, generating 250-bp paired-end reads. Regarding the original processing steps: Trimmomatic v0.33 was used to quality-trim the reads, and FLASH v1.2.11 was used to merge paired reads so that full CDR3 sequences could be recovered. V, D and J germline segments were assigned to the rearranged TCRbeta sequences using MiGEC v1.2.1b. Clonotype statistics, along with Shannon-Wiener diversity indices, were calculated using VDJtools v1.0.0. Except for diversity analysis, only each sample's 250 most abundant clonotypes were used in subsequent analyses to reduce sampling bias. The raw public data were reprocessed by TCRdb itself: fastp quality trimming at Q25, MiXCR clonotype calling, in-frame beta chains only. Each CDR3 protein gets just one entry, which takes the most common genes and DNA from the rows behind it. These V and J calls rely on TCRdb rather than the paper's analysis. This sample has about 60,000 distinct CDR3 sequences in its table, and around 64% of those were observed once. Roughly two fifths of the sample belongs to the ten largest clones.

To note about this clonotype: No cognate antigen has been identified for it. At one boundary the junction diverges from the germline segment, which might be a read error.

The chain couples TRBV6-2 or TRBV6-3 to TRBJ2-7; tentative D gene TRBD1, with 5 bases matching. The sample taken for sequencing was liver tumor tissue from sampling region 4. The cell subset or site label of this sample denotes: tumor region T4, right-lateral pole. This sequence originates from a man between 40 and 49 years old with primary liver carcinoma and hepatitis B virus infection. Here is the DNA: TGTGTCAGCACCCGGACATGGATTACGGACTACGAGCAGTACTTC. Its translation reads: CVSTRTWITDYEQYF.